Sequencing of this T cell receptor beta chain was carried out in a study of PD-1 blockade in classical Hodgkin lymphoma (dated by TCRdb to 2020 to 2021). Regarding the research as a whole: Nivolumab dosing was 3 mg/kg intravenously every 2 weeks, continuing until either disease progression or unacceptable toxicity. To define a peripheral blood immune signature of response to PD-1 blockade in classical Hodgkin lymphoma, the study combined TCR beta sequencing with CyTOF.

As for this clone: The antigen it binds to is not known. Base qualities are not recorded, but no much larger clone differs from it by a single base.

The time point label, read with the paper, signifies: cycle 4 day 1 (C4D1), after more than 5 weeks of nivolumab. Relapse after autologous stem cell transplantation had occurred in all trial patients, and cohorts A, B and C were distinguished by prior brentuximab vedotin exposure. The trial cohort was composed of about 60 patients with relapsed/refractory classical Hodgkin lymphoma, for whom complete response, partial response or progressive disease was recorded as best overall response. Single-agent nivolumab was administered to trial patients in the multi-cohort phase II CheckMate 205 trial. Best overall response was determined by an independent review committee according to the 2007 International Working Group response criteria. Trial PBMCs were obtained immediately prior to nivolumab initiation (C1D1) and on therapy at cycle 2 day 1 and cycle 4 day 1. Peripheral blood was collected in 8 mL Vacutainer Cell Preparation Tubes, from which PBMCs were isolated by centrifugation and then cryopreserved.

The CDR3 holds 15 amino acids from the cysteine to the phenylalanine. Only CDR3 DNA remains: 45 bases, in frame from the first base. Looking up the germline V gene yields CDR1 SGHTA and CDR2 FQGTGA. After removal of 6 bases from V and 4 bases from J, the junction retains 8 bases not matched to a gene. Findings and caveats that apply to the study as a whole: Baseline diversity similar to that of newly diagnosed patients was observed in trial patients achieving complete response, whereas significantly lower diversity was observed in partial responders and progressors. Only a single clinical trial cohort was studied, and what caused the repertoire differences, possibly disease activity or prior therapy, remained undefined. Newly diagnosed patients were reported to have lower baseline TCR diversity than healthy donors, and relapsed/refractory patients were reported to have lower baseline TCR diversity still. CD4+ but not CD8+ TCR diversity rose significantly by C4D1 (p=0.0027 vs p=0.16), most apparent in complete responders (p=0.02). Lower diversity was seen in patients whose nivolumab began less than 1 year after ASCT, and these patients were left out of later analyses so that immune reconstitution would not confound the results.

The Qiagen DNeasy kit was used to extract genomic DNA from unsorted PBMCs and from the negatively selected CD4+ and CD8+ fractions. TCR beta CDR3 regions were subjected to amplification by immunoSEQ multiplex PCR with primers that anneal to V and J segments. Amplification bias was minimized using a synthetic immune receptor repertoire, and residual bias was removed computationally after sequencing. Regarding the original processing steps: Repertoire diversity was quantified as the Shannon entropy index using custom Python scripts. The unsorted, CD4+ and CD8+ repertoires were each analyzed separately, with the exception of combined analyses, where CD4+ and CD8+ sequences were merged in silico. A clone was considered expanded if an increase in frequency of at least 2-fold after treatment relative to C1D1 was found, and a pseudocount of 0.5 was applied to clones undetected at baseline. Singleton clones were defined as clones with 0 or 1 copy at C1D1, and non-singleton clones were defined as clones with 2 or more copies. Clones expanded in unsorted samples were annotated as CD4+, CD8+ or unknown by matching protein sequences in sorted samples from the same patient. Wilcoxon tests were applied to paired samples to test diversity changes from C1D1 to C4D1. What TCRdb holds here is the immuneACCESS table cut down to in-frame rearrangements. Part of the clones is not present; checked against another copy, under half of the missing clones reflect an unresolved V gene, and the others are unexplained. V and J calls and clone size are as listed in that table; D and trimming were resolved from the DNA. The sample records tens of thousands of clones, roughly 82% of which are singletons. Of the sample, around 20% is held by the ten largest clones.

This clonotype originated in a human donor with classical Hodgkin lymphoma. The chain joins TRBV7-3 to TRBJ2-3; 9 nucleotides in the junction match TRBD1. The sample here was peripheral blood mononuclear cells (PBMCs), taken before the fourth cycle of nivolumab. The DNA sequence is as follows: TGTGCCAGCAGTAAAAACAGGGGGCCGTCAGATACGCAGTATTTT. The encoded protein is CASSKNRGPSDTQYF.